This T cell receptor (beta chain) was observed in a study of blood T cell repertoires in COVID-19. Overall study: There were acute and convalescent COVID-19 samples, and they came from the United States, Italy and Spain.

Germline loops: CDR1 MGHDK, CDR2 SYGVNS. Germline trimming cut 7 bases from V and 2 bases from J; bases unmatched to any gene: 5. This CDR3 has 14 residues. A Seattle source enrolled patients during active infection and followed them longitudinally. In the study's own analysis: Quantification of nucleated cells was approximated via reference gene primer amplification. The protocol was immunoSEQ multiplex PCR, while the TCRdb copy is restricted to in-frame clones and leaves out a portion. For V, J and clone size, that table is used; D and trimming come from the DNA. The sample has about 270,000 clones, 86% seen once.

The sample taken for sequencing was peripheral blood. V is TRBV25-1 and J is TRBJ1-1; 9 bases map to TRBD1. This clonotype was obtained from a woman older than 75 with COVID-19, enrolled during active disease. For the CDR3, the DNA is TGTGCCAGCAAGACAGGGGGGCAAAACACTGAAGCTTTCTTT. Protein sequence: CASKTGGQNTEAFF.